Shown below are 3 T cell receptor beta chains from a single sample sequenced in a study of T cell responses to AZD1222 COVID-19 vaccine. Assay used: immunoSEQ multiplex PCR; TCRdb lists only in-frame clones, some missing. The sample includes over 60,000 clones, less than 85% of them seen just once. Here the sequenced sample was peripheral blood, taken on day 0 of MenACWY control vaccination. The receptors here all came from an adult in good health.

The chain couples TRBV3-1 (or the pseudogene TRBV3-2) to TRBJ1-1; D is unclear. V was cut by 5 bases and J by 1 base, with 11 bases left in between. CDR3 length: 14 residues. Germline V gene lookup returns CDR1 LGHDT and CDR2 YNNKEL (reference sequence). CDR3 DNA: TGTGCCAGCAGCTTACCCGGTGGGAACACTGAAGCTTTCTTT. Translating it yields CASSLPGGNTEAFF.

The J gene is TRBJ2-1, the V gene TRBV5-4, with D unclear. The V end was cut by 0 bases, the J end by 6 bases, with 7 bases between. Germline assignment: CDR1 SGHNT and CDR2 YYREEE (reference sequence). The CDR3 runs to 13 residues. DNA for the CDR3: TGTGCCAGCAGCTTGGGGGTGTTCAATGAGCAGTTCTTC. The encoded protein is CASSLGVFNEQFF. Full variable domain (rest looked up from reference TRBV5-4 and TRBJ2-1): ETGVTQSPTHLIKTRGQQVTLRCSSQSGHNTVSWYQQALGQGPQFIFQYYREEENGRGNFPPRFSGLQFPNYSSELNVNALELDDSALYLCASSLGVFNEQFFGPGTRLTVL.

V and J are TRBV6-1 and TRBJ1-1; D is possibly TRBD1 (5 bases). V lost 2 bases, J lost 9 bases, and 13 bases lay in between. The germline gives CDR1 MNHNS, CDR2 SASEGT. The CDR3 loop spans 13 amino acids. The CDR3 DNA reads TGTGCCAGCAGTGAAAGGGGTATATCGCAAGCTTTCTTT. This translates into CASSERGISQAFF.